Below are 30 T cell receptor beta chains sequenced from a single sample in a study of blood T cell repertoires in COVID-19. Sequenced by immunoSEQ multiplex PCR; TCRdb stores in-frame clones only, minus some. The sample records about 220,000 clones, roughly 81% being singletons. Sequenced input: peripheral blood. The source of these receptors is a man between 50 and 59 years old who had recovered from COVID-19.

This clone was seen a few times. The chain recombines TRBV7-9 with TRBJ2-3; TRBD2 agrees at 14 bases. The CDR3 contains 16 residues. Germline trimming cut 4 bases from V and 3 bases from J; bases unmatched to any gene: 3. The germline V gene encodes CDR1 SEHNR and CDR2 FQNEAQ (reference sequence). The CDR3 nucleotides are TGTGCCAGCAGCTCGGGACTAGCGGGAGTAACAGATACGCAGTATTTT. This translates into CASSSGLAGVTDTQYF. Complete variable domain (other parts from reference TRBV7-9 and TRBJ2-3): DTGVSQNPRHKITKRGQNVTFRCDPISEHNRLYWYRQTLGQGPEFLTYFQNEAQLEKSRLLSDRFSAERPKGSFSTLEIQRTEQGDSAMYLCASSSGLAGVTDTQYFGPGTRLTVL.

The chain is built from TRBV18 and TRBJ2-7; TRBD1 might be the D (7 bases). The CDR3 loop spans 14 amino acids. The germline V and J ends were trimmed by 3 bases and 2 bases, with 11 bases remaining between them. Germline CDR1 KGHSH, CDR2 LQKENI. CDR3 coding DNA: TGTGCCAGCTCACCCGGAGGGGGCACCTACGAGCAGTACTTC. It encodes CASSPGGGTYEQYF.

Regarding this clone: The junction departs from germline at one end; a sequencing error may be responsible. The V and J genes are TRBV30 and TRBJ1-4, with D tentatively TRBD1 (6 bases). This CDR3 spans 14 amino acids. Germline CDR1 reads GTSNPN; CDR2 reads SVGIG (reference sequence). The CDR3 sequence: CAVDRGPTNEKLFF. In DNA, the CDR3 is TGTGCCGTGGACAGAGGCCCAACGAATGAAAAACTGTTTTTT. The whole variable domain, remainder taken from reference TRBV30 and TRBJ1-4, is SQTIHQWPATLVQPVGSPLSLECTVEGTSNPNLYWYRQAAGRGLQLLFYSVGIGQISSEVPQNLSASRPQDRQFILSSKKLLLSDSGFYLCAVDRGPTNEKLFFGSGTQLSVL.

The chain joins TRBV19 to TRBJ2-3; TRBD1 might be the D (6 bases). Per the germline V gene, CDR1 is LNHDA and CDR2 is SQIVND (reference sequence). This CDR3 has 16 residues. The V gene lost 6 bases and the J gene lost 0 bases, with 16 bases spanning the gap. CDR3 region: CASSRTRGSSTDTQYF. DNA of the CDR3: TGTGCCAGTAGCCGAACCAGGGGCTCCAGCACAGATACGCAGTATTTT.

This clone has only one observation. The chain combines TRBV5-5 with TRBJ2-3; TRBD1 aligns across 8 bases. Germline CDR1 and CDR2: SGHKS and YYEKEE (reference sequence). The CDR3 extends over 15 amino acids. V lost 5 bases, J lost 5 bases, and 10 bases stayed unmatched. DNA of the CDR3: TGTGCCAGCAGATCCCGACAGGGGAATGGAGATACGCAGTATTTT. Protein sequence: CASRSRQGNGDTQYF.

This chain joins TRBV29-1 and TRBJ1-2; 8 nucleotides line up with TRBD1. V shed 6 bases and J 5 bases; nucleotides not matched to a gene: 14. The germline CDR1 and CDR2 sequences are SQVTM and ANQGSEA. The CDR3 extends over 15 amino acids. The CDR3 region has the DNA TGCAGCGTAGAGCCCGCGGACAGGGTTGAGTATGGCTACACCTTC. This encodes CSVEPADRVEYGYTF.

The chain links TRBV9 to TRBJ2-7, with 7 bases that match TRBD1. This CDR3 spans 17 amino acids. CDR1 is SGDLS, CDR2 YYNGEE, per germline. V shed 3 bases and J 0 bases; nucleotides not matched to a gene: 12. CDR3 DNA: TGTGCCAGCAGCGAGGGGGCTCAAGGGGCAACCTCCTACGAGCAGTACTTC. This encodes CASSEGAQGATSYEQYF.

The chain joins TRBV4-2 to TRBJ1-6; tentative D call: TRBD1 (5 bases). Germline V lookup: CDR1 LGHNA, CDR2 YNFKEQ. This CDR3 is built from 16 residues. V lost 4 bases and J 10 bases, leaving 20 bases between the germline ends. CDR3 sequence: CASSRQTEGGKSPLHF. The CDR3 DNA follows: TGTGCCAGCAGCCGACAGACGGAGGGAGGGAAGTCACCCCTCCACTTT.

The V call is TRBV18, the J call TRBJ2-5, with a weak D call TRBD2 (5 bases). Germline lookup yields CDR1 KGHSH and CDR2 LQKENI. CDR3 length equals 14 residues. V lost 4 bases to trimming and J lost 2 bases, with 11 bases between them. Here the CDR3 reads CASSLVTGQETQYF. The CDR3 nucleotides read TGTGCCAGCTCACTAGTAACGGGGCAAGAGACCCAGTACTTC.

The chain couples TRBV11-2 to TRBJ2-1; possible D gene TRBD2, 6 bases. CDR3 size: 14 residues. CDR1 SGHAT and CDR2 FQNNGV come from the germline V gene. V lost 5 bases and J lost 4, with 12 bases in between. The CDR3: CASSPGDFYNEQFF. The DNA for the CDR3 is TGTGCCAGCAGCCCCGGGGACTTTTACAATGAGCAGTTCTTC.

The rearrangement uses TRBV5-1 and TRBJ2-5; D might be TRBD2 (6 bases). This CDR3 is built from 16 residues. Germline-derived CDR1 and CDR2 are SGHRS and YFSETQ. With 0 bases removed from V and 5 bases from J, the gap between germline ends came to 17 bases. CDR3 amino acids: CASSLVAVPTGETQYF. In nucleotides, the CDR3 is TGCGCCAGCAGCTTGGTAGCGGTCCCGACGGGGGAGACCCAGTACTTC.

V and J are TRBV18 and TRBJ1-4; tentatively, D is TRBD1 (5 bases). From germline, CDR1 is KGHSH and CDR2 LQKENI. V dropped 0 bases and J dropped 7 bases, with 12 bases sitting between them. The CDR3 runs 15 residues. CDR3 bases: TGTGCCAGCTCACCACCGAAAGGGGCCCGTGAAAAACTGTTTTTT. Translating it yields CASSPPKGAREKLFF.

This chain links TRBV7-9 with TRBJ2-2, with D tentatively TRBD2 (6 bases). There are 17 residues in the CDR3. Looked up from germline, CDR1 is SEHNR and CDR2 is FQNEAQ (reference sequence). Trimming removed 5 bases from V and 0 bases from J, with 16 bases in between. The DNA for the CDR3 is TGTGCCAGCAGCCCACCTGCCGGGAGTCCGAACACCGGGGAGCTGTTTTTT. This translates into CASSPPAGSPNTGELFF. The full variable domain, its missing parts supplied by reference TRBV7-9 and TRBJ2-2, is DTGVSQNPRHKITKRGQNVTFRCDPISEHNRLYWYRQTLGQGPEFLTYFQNEAQLEKSRLLSDRFSAERPKGSFSTLEIQRTEQGDSAMYLCASSPPAGSPNTGELFFGEGSRLTVL.

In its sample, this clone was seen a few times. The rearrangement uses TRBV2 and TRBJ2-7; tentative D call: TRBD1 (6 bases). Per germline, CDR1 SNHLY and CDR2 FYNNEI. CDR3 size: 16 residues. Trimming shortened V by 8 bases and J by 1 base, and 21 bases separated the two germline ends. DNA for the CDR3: TGTGCCAGCTGGGGGCTAGGGGCTTCAATATCCTACGAGCAGTACTTC. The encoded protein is CASWGLGASISYEQYF.

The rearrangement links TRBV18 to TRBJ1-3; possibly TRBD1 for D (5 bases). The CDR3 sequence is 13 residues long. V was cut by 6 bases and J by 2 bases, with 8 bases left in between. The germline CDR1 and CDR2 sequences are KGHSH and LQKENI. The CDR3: CASSPTAGNTIYF. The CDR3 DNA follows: TGTGCCAGCTCTCCGACAGCTGGAAACACCATATATTTT.

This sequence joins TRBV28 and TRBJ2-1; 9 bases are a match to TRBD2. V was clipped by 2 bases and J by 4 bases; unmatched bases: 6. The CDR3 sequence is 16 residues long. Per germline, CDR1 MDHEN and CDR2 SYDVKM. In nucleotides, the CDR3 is TGTGCCAGCAGTTTACTGACTAGCGGTGAATACAATGAGCAGTTCTTC. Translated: CASSLLTSGEYNEQFF.

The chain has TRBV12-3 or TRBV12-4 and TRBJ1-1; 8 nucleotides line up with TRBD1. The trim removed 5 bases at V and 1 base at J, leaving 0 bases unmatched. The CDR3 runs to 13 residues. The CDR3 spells CASSGQGNTEAFF. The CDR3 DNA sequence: TGTGCCAGCAGTGGACAGGGGAACACTGAAGCTTTCTTT.

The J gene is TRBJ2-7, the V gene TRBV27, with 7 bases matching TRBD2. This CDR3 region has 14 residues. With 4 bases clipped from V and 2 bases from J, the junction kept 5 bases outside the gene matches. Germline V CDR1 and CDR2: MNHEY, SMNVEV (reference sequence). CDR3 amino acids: CASSSSGTTYEQYF. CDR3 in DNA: TGTGCCAGCAGTTCCAGCGGGACCACCTACGAGCAGTACTTC.

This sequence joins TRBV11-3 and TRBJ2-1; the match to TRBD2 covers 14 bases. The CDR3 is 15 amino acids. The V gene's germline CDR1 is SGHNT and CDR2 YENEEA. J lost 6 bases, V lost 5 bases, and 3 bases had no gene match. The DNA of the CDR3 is TGTGCCAGCAGCCCTGGGACTAGCGGGAGCAATGAGCAGTTCTTC. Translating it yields CASSPGTSGSNEQFF. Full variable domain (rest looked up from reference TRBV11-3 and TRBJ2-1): EAGVVQSPRYKIIEKKQPVAFWCNPISGHNTLYWYLQNLGQGPELLIRYENEEAVDDSQLPKDRFSAERLKGVDSTLKIQPAELGDSAVYLCASSPGTSGSNEQFFGPGTRLTVL.

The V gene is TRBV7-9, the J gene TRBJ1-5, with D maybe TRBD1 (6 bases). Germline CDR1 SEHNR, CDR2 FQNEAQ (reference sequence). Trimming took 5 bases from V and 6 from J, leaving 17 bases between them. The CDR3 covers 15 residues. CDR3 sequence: CASSSQSGGLQPQHF. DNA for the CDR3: TGTGCCAGCAGCAGCCAGTCGGGGGGGCTTCAGCCCCAGCATTTT. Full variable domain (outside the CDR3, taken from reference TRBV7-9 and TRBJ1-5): DTGVSQNPRHKITKRGQNVTFRCDPISEHNRLYWYRQTLGQGPEFLTYFQNEAQLEKSRLLSDRFSAERPKGSFSTLEIQRTEQGDSAMYLCASSSQSGGLQPQHFGDGTRLSIL.

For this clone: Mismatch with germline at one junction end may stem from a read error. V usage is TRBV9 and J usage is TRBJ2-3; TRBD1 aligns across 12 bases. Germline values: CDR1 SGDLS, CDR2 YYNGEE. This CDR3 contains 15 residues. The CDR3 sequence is CASSAPGDRGRPGNF. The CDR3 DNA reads TGTGCCAGCAGCGCCCCCGGGGACAGGGGGCGTCCAGGGAATTTT.

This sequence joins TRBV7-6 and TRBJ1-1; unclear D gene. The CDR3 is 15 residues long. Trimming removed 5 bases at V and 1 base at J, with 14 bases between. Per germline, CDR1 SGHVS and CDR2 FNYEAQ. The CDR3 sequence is CASSRSRGSNTEAFF. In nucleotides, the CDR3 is TGTGCCAGCAGCCGCTCAAGAGGATCGAACACTGAAGCTTTCTTT.

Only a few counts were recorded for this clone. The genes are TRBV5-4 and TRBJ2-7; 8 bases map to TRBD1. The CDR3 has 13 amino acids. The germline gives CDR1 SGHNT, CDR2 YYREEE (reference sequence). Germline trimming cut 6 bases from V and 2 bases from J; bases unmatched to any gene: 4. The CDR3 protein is CASTADRAYEQYF. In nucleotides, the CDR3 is TGTGCCAGCACCGCGGACAGGGCCTACGAGCAGTACTTC.

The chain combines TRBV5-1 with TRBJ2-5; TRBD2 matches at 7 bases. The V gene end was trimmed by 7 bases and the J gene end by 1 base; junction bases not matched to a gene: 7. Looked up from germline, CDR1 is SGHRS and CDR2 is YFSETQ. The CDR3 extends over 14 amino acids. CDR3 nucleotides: TGCGCCAGCGGACGGACGGGGGGCCAAGAGACCCAGTACTTC. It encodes CASGRTGGQETQYF.

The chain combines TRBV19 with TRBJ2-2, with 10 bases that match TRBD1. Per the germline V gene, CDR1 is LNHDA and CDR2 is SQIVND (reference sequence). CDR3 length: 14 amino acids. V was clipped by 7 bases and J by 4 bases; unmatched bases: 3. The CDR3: CASIWTGGTGELFF. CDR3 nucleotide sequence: TGTGCCAGTATCTGGACAGGGGGCACCGGGGAGCTGTTTTTT. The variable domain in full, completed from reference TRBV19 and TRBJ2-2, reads DGGITQSPKYLFRKEGQNVTLSCEQNLNHDAMYWYRQDPGQGLRLIYYSQIVNDFQKGDIAEGYSVSREKKESFPLTVTSAQKNPTAFYLCASIWTGGTGELFFGEGSRLTVL.

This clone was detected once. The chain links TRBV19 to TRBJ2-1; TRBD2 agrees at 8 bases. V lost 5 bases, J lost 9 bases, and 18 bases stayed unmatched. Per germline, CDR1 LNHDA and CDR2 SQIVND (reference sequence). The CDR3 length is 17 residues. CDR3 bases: TGTGCCAGTAGTGCAATAGGAGGGGACGGGAGGGCCGTTGAGCAGTTCTTC. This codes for CASSAIGGDGRAVEQFF.

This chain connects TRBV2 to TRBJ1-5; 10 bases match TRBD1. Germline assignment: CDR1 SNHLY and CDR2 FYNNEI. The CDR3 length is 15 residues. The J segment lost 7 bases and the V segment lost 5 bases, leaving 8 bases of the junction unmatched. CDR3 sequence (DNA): TGTGCCAGCAGTCAAGGGGGACAGGGGTCCCAGCCCCAGCATTTT. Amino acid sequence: CASSQGGQGSQPQHF.

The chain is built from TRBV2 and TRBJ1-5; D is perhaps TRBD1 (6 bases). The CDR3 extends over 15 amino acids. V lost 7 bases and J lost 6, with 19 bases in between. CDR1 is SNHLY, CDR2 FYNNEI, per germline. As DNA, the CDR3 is TGTGCCAGCACTCTCTCCCGGGGGGCGGGTCAGCCCCAGCATTTT. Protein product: CASTLSRGAGQPQHF.

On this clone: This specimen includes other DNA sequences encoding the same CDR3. CDR3 nucleotide sequence: TGCGCCAGCAGCCTTCCGGGTGCAACTAATGAAAAACTGTTTTTT. Amino acid sequence: CASSLPGATNEKLFF. The rearrangement joins TRBV4-1 to TRBJ1-4; D is undetermined. This CDR3 contains 15 residues. Trimming removed 4 bases at V and 0 bases at J, with 9 bases between. Looked up from germline, CDR1 is MGHRA and CDR2 is YSYEKL.

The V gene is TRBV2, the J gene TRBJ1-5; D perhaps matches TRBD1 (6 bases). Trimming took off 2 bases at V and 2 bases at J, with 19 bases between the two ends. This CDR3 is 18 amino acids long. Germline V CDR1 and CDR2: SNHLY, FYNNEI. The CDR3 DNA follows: TGTGCCAGCAGTGAAAAGGGTACAGGGCCATTGCGCAATCAGCCCCAGCATTTT. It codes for CASSEKGTGPLRNQPQHF.